These T cell receptor beta chains were read from a single sample in a study of cytomegalovirus exposure and HLA in healthy donors. Using immunoSEQ multiplex PCR, the repertoire was profiled, and TCRdb retains in-frame clones only, with some absent. The table lists about 190,000 clones, roughly 86% of them singletons. The sequenced sample was PBMCs. The receptors were sampled from a young woman in good health and CMV-seronegative. CDR3s include the opening cysteine and the closing phenylalanine or tryptophan. D genes are given only for firm matches. Size is omitted from some rows. Given values are once, few, many or a class for expanded clones.

>TRBV5-4|-|TRBD1|TRBJ1-2|15
CASSTDPGTGHGYTF
TGTGCCAGCAGCACCGACCCCGGGACAGGGCATGGCTACACCTTC
>TRBV11-3|-|TRBD2|TRBJ2-2|16
CASSLIGLAGAGELFF
TGTGCCAGCAGCTTAATAGGCCTAGCGGGGGCCGGGGAGCTGTTTTTT
>TRBV27|-|TRBD2|TRBJ2-3|16
CASRREAGGFTDTQYF
TGTGCCAGCAGACGTGAAGCGGGAGGTTTCACAGATACGCAGTATTTT
>TRBV27|-|-|TRBJ1-2|14
CASSPGLDGLGYTF
TGTGCCAGCAGTCCAGGGCTGGACGGATTAGGCTACACCTTC
>TRBV10-3|-|-|TRBJ1-1|12
CAVGKRNTEAFF
TGTGCCGTCGGGAAGCGAAACACTGAAGCTTTCTTT
>TRBV28|-|TRBD1|TRBJ2-7|16
CASTKPGQGAQGEQYF
TGTGCCAGCACCAAGCCGGGACAGGGGGCTCAGGGCGAGCAGTACTTC
>TRBV18|-|-|TRBJ2-3|14
CASSLNRGTDTQYF
TGTGCCAGCTCCCTTAACAGGGGCACAGATACGCAGTATTTT
>TRBV5-1|-|-|TRBJ1-2|13
CASSFDSVNGYTF
TGCGCCAGCAGCTTCGATTCGGTGAATGGCTACACCTTC
>TRBV19|-|-|TRBJ2-2|15
CASSITGSNTGELFF
TGTGCCAGTAGTATAACGGGGTCGAACACCGGGGAGCTGTTTTTT
>TRBV15|once|-|TRBJ2-1|16
CATSRVAGSSYNEQFF
TGTGCCACCAGCAGAGTTGCTGGGAGCTCCTACAATGAGCAGTTCTTC